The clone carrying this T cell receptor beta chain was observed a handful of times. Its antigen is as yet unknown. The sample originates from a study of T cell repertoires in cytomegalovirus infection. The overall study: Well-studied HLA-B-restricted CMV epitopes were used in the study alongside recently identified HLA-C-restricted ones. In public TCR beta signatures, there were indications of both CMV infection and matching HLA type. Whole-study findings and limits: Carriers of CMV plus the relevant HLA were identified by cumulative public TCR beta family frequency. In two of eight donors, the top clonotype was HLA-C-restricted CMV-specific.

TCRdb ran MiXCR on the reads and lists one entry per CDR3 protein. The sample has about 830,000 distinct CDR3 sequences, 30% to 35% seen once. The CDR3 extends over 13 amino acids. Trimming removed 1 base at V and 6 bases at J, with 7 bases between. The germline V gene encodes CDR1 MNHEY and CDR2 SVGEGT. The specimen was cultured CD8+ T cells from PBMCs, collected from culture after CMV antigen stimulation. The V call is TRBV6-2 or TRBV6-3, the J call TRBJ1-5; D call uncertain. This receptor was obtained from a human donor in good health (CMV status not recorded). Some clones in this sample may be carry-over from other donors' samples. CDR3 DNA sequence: TGTGCCAGCAGTTACTTCGGAGCTCAGCCCCAGCATTTT. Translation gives CASSYFGAQPQHF.